What follows describes a single T cell receptor beta chain. This clone is a singleton in its sample. This clone's antigen is unknown. One base away there is no much larger clone; base qualities are not given. The CDR3 regions of human TCRbeta chains were analyzed by immunosequencing. In the paper's pipeline: Repertoire TCRs were checked for matches against a reference library of SARS-CoV-2-specific TCRs that had been generated using the MIRA antigen-specificity platform. Breadth meant the fraction of unique TCRs that were SARS-CoV-2-associated, whereas depth meant the fraction of total T cells that were SARS-CoV-2-associated. Using the MIRA data, each spike-specific TCR was assigned both to the spike region to which the TCR was reactive and to a CD4 or CD8 class. Log10-transformed breadth and depth values were compared by one-way ANOVA with Sidak's multiple comparisons tests. The immuneACCESS repertoire file appears here via TCRdb, limited to in-frame rearrangements. These files lack a portion of the clones; in checked studies, under half of the deficit traces to unresolved V genes, and the cause of the others is not known. V and J calls and clone size come straight from that table; D and trimming were deduced from the DNA. This sample lists 110,000 to 150,000 clones; approximately 93% were detected once. Less than 0.95% of the sample is held by the ten biggest clonotypes.

The sample originates from a study of T cell responses to AZD1222 COVID-19 vaccine (TCRdb year 2021). Turning to the overall study: A total of under 250 trial participants underwent TCR sequencing, of whom 200 to 220 had received two doses of AZD1222 and about 25 had received two doses of the MenACWY control vaccine. Trial participants were enrolled by age into 18-55, 56-69 and 70-plus year subgroups, with roughly 160, 29 and 62 TCR-sequenced participants respectively.

V is cut by 6 bases and J by 0 bases, and the space between the germline ends is 11 bases. The CDR3 covers 14 residues, taking in both the cysteine and the phenylalanine. The only DNA kept is the CDR3, 42 bases in frame from the first base. The germline V gene supplies CDR1 SNHLY and CDR2 FYNNEI. The time point label here, explained by the study, means: baseline before first vaccination. The treatment or condition label here, explained by the study, means: meningococcal conjugate vaccine given as trial control. The vaccinee samples were drawn from two UK trials, COV001 and COV002, one of which was a single-blind randomized controlled phase 2/3 trial testing AZD1222 (ChAdOx1 nCoV-19) in healthy adults. For TCRbeta chain sequencing, PBMC samples from trial participants were taken at day 0 and at day 28 after the second dose. The paper's findings and limits, for the study overall: Most participants were white British and females outnumbered males, and the authors suggested that clonal diversity may have been underestimated. Epitopes outside the regions mutated in the B.1.351 and B.1.1.7 variants were reportedly recognized by nearly half of the unique spike-specific TCRs. CD4 TCRs associated with the vaccine covered the entire spike protein, and the dominant responses were in regions 160-218 and 743-854. No day 14 peak-response samples were available, so repertoires were characterized only after the peak T cell response. Only five or six AZD1222 recipients were SARS-CoV-2 seropositive at baseline, limiting conclusions about previously exposed vaccinees. Spike-specific TCR breadth and depth rose significantly after two AZD1222 doses compared with day 0 and with MenACWY recipients. In the small 56-69-year group, the increase in depth fell short of significance, most likely because of low power.

The sample was peripheral blood, taken on day 0 of MenACWY control vaccination. This TCR came from an adult in good health. This sequence uses TRBV2 and TRBJ1-1; a tentative D call is TRBD1 (6 bases match). For the CDR3, the sequence is CASRDRVLNTEAFF. The DNA sequence follows: TGTGCCAGCAGGGACAGAGTCTTGAACACTGAAGCTTTCTTT.